The 11 T cell receptor beta chains below come from one sample, sequenced in a study of T-cell memory formation after mild COVID-19. TCRdb re-called the 5' RACE reads with MiXCR, one entry per CDR3 protein. The data hold some 110,000 distinct CDR3 sequences, with over 15% observed a single time. Source material: PBMCs or a T cell subset sorted from them (not recorded which). The receptor source for this set is an adult woman who had mild COVID-19 (a few samples of this study predate the infection). Cell type and time point are not known.

The rearrangement links TRBV12-3 or TRBV12-4 to TRBJ1-2; D is undetermined. The V end was cut by 1 base, the J end by 5 bases, with 11 bases between. CDR3 length equals 14 residues. CDR3 loop: CASSLDGSAYGYTF. CDR3 bases: TGTGCCAGCAGTTTAGACGGTTCAGCTTATGGCTACACCTTC.

This clonotype was seen a handful of times. The chain links TRBV3-1 to TRBJ2-5, with TRBD1 matching 8 bases. This CDR3 has 15 residues. The V gene's germline CDR1 is LGHDT and CDR2 YNNKEL (reference sequence). Trimming removed 3 bases from V and 4 bases from J; junction bases left unmatched: 7. The CDR3 protein is CASSHGDRGVETQYF. CDR3 sequence (DNA): TGTGCCAGCAGCCATGGCGACAGGGGAGTAGAGACCCAGTACTTC.

This chain joins TRBV7-9 and TRBJ2-3; tentatively, D is TRBD1 or TRBD2 (5 bases each). Trimming pared 1 base from V and 2 bases from J, leaving 28 bases between. Germline V gene data show CDR1 as SEHNR and CDR2 as FQNEAQ (reference sequence). The CDR3 consists of 21 residues. The CDR3 protein is CASSLVLVSGPVNSATDTQYF. For the CDR3, the DNA is TGTGCCAGCAGCTTAGTCTTGGTTTCGGGACCAGTTAACTCGGCCACAGATACGCAGTATTTT.

V gene TRBV4-3 combines with J gene TRBJ2-1; 9 bases line up with TRBD2. This CDR3 contains 17 residues. The V gene end was trimmed by 1 base and the J gene end by 7 bases; junction bases not matched to a gene: 11. Germline lookup yields CDR1 LGHNA and CDR2 YSLEER. As DNA, the CDR3 is TGCGCCAGCAGCCAAGCCCTGGGCGGGAGGGTAGGTAATGAGCAGTTCTTC. Amino acids: CASSQALGGRVGNEQFF.

V and J are TRBV20-1 and TRBJ2-1, with D possibly being TRBD2 (6 bases). V lost 5 bases to trimming and J lost 7 bases, with 27 bases between them. Germline loops: CDR1 DFQATT, CDR2 SNEGSKA (reference sequence). There are 17 residues in the CDR3. The CDR3 loop is CSAGLWIPGLAVNEQFF. The CDR3 DNA reads as TGCAGTGCTGGTCTATGGATTCCGGGACTGGCAGTTAATGAGCAGTTCTTC.

This clonotype has ten or more counts. The chain links TRBV29-1 to TRBJ2-1; 13 bases line up with TRBD2. The CDR3 spans 13 residues. Unmatched junction bases numbered 4, after V lost 8 bases and J lost 6 bases. Germline CDR1 SQVTM, CDR2 ANQGSEA. Written as DNA, the CDR3 is TGCAGCTTGGGACTAGCGGGGAGCAATGAGCAGTTCTTC. Translated, it gives CSLGLAGSNEQFF.

This clonotype was counted between two and nine times. The genes are TRBV12-3 or TRBV12-4 and TRBJ2-2, with TRBD2 identical over 8 bases. This CDR3 is built from 16 residues. V lost 1 base to trimming and J lost 4 bases; unmatched junction nucleotides: 5. CDR3 residues: CASSLGASGFTGELFF. The CDR3 nucleotides are TGTGCCAGCAGTTTAGGGGCTAGCGGGTTCACCGGGGAGCTGTTTTTT.

This rearrangement joins TRBV7-3 to TRBJ1-1, with a tentative D call TRBD1 (6 bases). CDR3 length equals 15 residues. The germline V gene encodes CDR1 SGHTA and CDR2 FQGTGA. Trimming took 1 base from V and 3 from J, leaving 12 bases between them. CDR3 sequence reads: CASSLIGGPDTEAFF. In DNA form, the CDR3 reads TGTGCCAGCAGCTTAATTGGGGGCCCGGACACTGAAGCTTTCTTT.

This clonotype occurred many times. The chain joins TRBV19 to TRBJ2-6; the D call may be TRBD1 or TRBD2 (5 bases each). The CDR3 contains 14 residues. V was trimmed by 3 bases and J by 4 bases, leaving 7 bases between them. CDR1 and CDR2 from the germline V gene are LNHDA and SQIVND (reference sequence). The CDR3 spells CASSMGDGANVLTF. The DNA of the CDR3 is TGTGCCAGTAGTATGGGGGACGGGGCCAACGTCCTGACTTTC.

CDR3 DNA: TGCAGTGCTTTTTCGGATGGCTACACCTTC. Its translation is CSAFSDGYTF. This chain links TRBV20-1 with TRBJ1-2, with unresolved D. Germline V gives CDR1 DFQATT, CDR2 SNEGSKA (reference sequence). This CDR3 region has 10 residues. Trimming shortened V by 5 bases and J by 6 bases, and 7 bases separated the two germline ends.

The chain is built from TRBV7-9 and TRBJ2-1; 13 bases match TRBD2. Trimming took 2 bases from V and 1 from J; bases not matched to a gene: 5. CDR1 SEHNR and CDR2 FQNEAQ come from the germline V gene (reference sequence). The CDR3 extends over 18 amino acids. The CDR3 nucleotides are TGTGCCAGCAGCTTAAGAACTAGCGGGAGGGGATCCTACAATGAGCAGTTCTTC. Residues: CASSLRTSGRGSYNEQFF.